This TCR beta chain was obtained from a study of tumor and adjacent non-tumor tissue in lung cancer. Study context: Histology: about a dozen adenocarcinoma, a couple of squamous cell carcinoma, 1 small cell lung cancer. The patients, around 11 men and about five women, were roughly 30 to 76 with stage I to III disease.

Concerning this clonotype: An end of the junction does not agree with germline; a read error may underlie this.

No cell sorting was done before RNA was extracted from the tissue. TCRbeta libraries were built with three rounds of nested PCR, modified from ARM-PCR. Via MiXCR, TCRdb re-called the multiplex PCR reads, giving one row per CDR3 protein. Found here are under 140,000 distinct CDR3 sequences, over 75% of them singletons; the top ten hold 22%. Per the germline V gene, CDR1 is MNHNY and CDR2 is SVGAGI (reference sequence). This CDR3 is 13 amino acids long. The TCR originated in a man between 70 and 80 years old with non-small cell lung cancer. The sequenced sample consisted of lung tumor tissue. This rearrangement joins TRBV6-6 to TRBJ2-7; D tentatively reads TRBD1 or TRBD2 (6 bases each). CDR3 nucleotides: TGTGCCAGGAGTTACGCCAGGGGAGGTGAACAGTACTTC. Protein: CARSYARGGEQYF.